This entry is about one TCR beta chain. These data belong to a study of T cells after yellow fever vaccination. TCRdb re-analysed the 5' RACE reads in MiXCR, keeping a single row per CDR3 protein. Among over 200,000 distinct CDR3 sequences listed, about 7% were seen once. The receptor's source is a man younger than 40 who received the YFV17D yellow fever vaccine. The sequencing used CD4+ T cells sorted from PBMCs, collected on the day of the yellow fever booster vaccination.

The CDR3, as DNA: TGTGCCAGTCAGGGATCTAAGATCTACGAGCAGTACTTC. This encodes CASQGSKIYEQYF. The chain is built from TRBV28 and TRBJ2-7; D possibly corresponds to TRBD1 (5 bases). The V end lost 9 bases, the J end lost 3 bases, and 15 bases lay between the germline ends. CDR1 is MDHEN, CDR2 SYDVKM, per germline. The CDR3 has 13 amino acids.